The sequence of this T cell receptor (beta chain) was determined in a study of shared clonotypes between healthy human individuals. Study-wide points: Of the naive CD4 clonotypes, roughly 5.5% were shared across a few donors.

Germline V CDR1 and CDR2: LNHDA, SQIVND (reference sequence). The CDR3 has 19 amino acids. J was trimmed by 0 bases and V by 0 bases; bases with no gene match: 5. Sequencing used immunoSEQ multiplex PCR; TCRdb keeps in-frame clones, though not all of them. The repertoire consists of 550,000 to 800,000 clones, with 74% occurring once and the leading ten covering over 1.5%. For this clone: Its antigen is unknown.

Healthy adults negative for HIV, lacking recent acute infections or vaccinations, served as donors. CD4+ cell separation produced CD45RA+ naive and CD45RA-negative memory subsets. The sequencing input was memory CD4+ T cells sorted from blood. Subset denoted: CD45RA-negative fraction. The clonotype originates from a woman aged 25-40 years in good health. This sequence joins TRBV19 and TRBJ2-6, with 10 bases aligning to TRBD1. CDR3 nucleotide sequence: TGTGCCAGTAGTATAGAGGGGACAGGGGTACCCTCTGGGGCCAACGTCCTGACTTTC. Translation: CASSIEGTGVPSGANVLTF.